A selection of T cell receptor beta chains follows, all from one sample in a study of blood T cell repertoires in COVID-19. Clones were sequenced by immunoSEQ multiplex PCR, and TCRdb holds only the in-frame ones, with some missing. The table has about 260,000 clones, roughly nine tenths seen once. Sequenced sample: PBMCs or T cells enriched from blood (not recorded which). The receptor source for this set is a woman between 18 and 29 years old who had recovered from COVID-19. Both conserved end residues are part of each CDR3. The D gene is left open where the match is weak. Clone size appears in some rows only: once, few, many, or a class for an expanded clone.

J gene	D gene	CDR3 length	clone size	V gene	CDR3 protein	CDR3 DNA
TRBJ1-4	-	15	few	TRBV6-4	CASSAPPGQEGKLFF	TGTGCCAGCAGTGCCCCCCCCGGGCAGGAGGGAAAACTGTTTTTT
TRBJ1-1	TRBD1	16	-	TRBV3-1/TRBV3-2	CASSPSPDRGRTEAFF	TGTGCCAGCAGCCCAAGCCCGGACAGGGGGCGAACTGAAGCTTTCTTT
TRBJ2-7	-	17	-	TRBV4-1	CASSHPRDGGSLYEQYF	TGCGCCAGCAGCCATCCCCGGGACGGAGGGTCCCTTTACGAGCAGTACTTC
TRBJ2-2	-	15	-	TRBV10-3	CAISESGGNTGELFF	TGTGCCATCAGTGAGTCGGGGGGGAACACCGGGGAGCTGTTTTTT
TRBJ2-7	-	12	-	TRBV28	CASSLTGREQYF	TGTGCCAGCAGTTTAACAGGGAGAGAGCAGTACTTC
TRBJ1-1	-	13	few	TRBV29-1	CSVAQGSDTEAFF	TGCAGCGTTGCCCAGGGGTCTGACACTGAAGCTTTCTTT
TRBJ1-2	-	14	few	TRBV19	CASTPGRGDYGYTF	TGTGCCAGTACCCCCGGGAGGGGTGACTATGGCTACACCTTC
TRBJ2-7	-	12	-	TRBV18	CASSPQGNEQYF	TGTGCCAGCTCACCTCAGGGAAACGAGCAGTACTTC
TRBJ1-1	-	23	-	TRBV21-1	CASHFNRGLDRRVGRIVFTEAFF	TGTGCCAGCCACTTCAATCGAGGGCTGGACAGGAGGGTGGGGCGGATTGTGTTCACTGAAGCTTTCTTT
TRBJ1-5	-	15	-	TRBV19	CASSIVARYNQPQHF	TGTGCCAGTAGTATAGTAGCCAGATACAATCAGCCCCAGCATTTT
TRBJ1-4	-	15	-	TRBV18	CASSPDSRRNEKLFF	TGTGCCAGCTCACCGGACAGCCGGCGGAATGAAAAACTGTTTTTT
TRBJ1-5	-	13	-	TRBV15	CATSRDRFKPQHF	TGTGCCACCAGCAGAGATCGGTTCAAACCCCAGCATTTT
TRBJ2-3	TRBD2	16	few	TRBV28	CASSKISGGDADTQYF	TGTGCCAGCAGCAAAATTAGCGGGGGAGACGCAGATACGCAGTATTTT
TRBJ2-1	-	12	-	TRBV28	CASKAGWNEQFF	TGTGCCAGCAAGGCAGGGTGGAATGAGCAGTTCTTC
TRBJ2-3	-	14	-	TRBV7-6	CASSLTLRSDTQYF	TGTGCCAGCAGCTTAACGCTGCGGTCAGATACGCAGTATTTT
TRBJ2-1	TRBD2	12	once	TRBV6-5	CASSGTDNEQFF	TGTGCCAGTAGCGGGACCGACAATGAGCAGTTCTTC
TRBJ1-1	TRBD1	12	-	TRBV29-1	CSARQGDTEAFF	TGCAGCGCGAGACAGGGGGACACTGAAGCTTTCTTT
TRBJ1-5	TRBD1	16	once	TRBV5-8	CASSSPETGRNQPQHF	TGTGCCAGCAGCTCGCCCGAGACAGGGCGAAATCAGCCCCAGCATTTT
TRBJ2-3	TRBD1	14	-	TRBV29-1	CSGKGTGSTDTQYF	TGCAGCGGGAAGGGGACAGGGAGCACAGATACGCAGTATTTT
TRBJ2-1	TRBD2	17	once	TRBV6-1	CASSGTSGGAPYNEQFF	TGTGCCAGCAGTGGGACTAGCGGGGGGGCCCCCTACAATGAGCAGTTCTTC